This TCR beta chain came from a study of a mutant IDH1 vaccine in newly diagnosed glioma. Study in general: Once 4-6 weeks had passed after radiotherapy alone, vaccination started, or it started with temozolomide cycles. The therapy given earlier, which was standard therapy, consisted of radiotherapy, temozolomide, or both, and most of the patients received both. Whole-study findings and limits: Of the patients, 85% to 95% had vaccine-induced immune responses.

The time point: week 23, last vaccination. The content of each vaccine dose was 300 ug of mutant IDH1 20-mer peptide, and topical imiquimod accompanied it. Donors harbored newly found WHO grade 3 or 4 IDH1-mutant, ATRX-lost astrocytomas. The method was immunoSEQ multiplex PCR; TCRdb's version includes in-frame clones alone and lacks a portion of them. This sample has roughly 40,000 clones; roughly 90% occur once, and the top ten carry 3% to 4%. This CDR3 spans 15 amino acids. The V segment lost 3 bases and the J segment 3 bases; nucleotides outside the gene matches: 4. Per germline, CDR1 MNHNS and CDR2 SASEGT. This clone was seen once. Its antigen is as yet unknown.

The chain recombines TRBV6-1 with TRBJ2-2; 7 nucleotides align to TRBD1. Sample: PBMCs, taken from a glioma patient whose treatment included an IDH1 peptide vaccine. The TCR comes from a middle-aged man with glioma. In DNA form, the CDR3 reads TGTGCCAGCAGTGACCTGACAGGGTACACCGGGGAGCTGTTTTTT. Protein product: CASSDLTGYTGELFF.